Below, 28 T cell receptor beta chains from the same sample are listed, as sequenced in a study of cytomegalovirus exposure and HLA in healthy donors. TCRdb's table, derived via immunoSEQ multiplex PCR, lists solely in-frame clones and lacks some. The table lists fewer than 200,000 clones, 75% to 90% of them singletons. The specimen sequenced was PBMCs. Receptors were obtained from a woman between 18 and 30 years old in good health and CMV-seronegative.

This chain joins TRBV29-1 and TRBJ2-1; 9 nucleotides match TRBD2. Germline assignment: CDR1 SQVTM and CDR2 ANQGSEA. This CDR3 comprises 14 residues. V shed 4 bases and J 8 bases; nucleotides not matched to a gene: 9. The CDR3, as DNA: TGCAGCGTTGCCCCCCCAGTAGCGGGGGATGAGCAGTTCTTC. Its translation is CSVAPPVAGDEQFF.

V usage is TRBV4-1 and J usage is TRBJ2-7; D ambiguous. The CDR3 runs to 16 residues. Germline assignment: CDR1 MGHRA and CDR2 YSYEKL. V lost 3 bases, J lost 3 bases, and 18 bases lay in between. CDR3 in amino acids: CASSHGLGRIGYEQYF. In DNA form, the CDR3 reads TGCGCCAGCAGCCATGGTCTAGGTCGGATCGGCTACGAGCAGTACTTC.

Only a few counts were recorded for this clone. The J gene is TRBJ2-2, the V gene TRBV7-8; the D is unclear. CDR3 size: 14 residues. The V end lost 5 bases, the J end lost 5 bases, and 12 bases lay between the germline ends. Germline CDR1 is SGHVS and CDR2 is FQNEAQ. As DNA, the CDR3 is TGTGCCAGCAGCCCTCTAGATGCTACCGGGGAGCTGTTTTTT. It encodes CASSPLDATGELFF.

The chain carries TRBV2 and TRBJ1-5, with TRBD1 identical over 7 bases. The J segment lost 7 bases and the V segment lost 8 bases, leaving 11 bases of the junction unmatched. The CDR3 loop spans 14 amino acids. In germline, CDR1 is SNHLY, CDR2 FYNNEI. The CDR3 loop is CASGRMTGTQPQHF. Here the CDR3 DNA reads TGTGCCAGCGGTAGGATGACAGGGACGCAGCCCCAGCATTTT.

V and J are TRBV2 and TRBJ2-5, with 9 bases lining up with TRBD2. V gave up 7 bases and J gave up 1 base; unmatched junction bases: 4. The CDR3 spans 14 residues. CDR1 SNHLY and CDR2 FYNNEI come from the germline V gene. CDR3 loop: CASKIAGVQETQYF. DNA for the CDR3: TGTGCCAGCAAGATAGCGGGAGTCCAAGAGACCCAGTACTTC. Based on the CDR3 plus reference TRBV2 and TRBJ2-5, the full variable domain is EPEVTQTPSHQVTQMGQEVILRCVPISNHLYFYWYRQILGQKVEFLVSFYNNEISEKSEIFDDQFSVERPDGSNFTLKIRSTKLEDSAMYFCASKIAGVQETQYFGPGTRLLVL.

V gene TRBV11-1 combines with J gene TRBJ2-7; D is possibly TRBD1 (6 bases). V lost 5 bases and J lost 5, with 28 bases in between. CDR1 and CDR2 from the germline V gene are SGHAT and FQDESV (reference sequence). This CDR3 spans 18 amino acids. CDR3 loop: CASSRSGLQGPLFHEQYF. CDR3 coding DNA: TGTGCCAGCAGCAGGAGTGGTCTACAGGGCCCCCTCTTCCACGAGCAGTACTTC. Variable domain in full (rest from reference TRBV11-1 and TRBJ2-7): EAEVAQSPRYKITEKSQAVAFWCDPISGHATLYWYRQILGQGPELLVQFQDESVVDDSQLPKDRFSAERLKGVDSTLKIQPAELGDSAMYLCASSRSGLQGPLFHEQYFGPGTRLTVT.

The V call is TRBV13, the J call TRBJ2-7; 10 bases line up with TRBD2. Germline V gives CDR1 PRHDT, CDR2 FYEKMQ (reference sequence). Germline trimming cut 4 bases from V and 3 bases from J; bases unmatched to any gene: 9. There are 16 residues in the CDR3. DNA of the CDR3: TGTGCCAGCAGCTCAACTGGACTAGCGGCAGGCTACGAGCAGTACTTC. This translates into CASSSTGLAAGYEQYF.

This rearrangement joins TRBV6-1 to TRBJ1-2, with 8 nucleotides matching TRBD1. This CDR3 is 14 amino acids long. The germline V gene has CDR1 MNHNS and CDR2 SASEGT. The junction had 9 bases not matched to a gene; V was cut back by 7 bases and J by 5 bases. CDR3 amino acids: CASIQGAAGYGYTF. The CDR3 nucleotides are TGTGCCAGCATCCAGGGGGCAGCGGGGTATGGCTACACCTTC.

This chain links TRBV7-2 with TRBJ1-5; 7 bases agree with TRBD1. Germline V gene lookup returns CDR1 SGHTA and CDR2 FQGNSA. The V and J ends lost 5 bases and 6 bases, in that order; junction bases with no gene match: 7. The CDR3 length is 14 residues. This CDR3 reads CASSAHRGGQPQHF. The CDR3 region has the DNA TGTGCCAGCAGCGCACACAGGGGCGGTCAGCCCCAGCATTTT. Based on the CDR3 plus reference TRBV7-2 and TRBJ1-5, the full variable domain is GAGVSQSPSNKVTEKGKDVELRCDPISGHTALYWYRQSLGQGLEFLIYFQGNSAPDKSGLPSDRFSAERTGGSVSTLTIQRTQQEDSAVYLCASSAHRGGQPQHFGDGTRLSIL.

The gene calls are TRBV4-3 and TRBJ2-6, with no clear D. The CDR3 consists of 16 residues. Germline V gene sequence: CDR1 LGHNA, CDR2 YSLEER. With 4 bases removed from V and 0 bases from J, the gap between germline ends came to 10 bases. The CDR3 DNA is TGCGCCAGCAGCCTAGCCTACAACTCTGGGGCCAACGTCCTGACTTTC. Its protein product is CASSLAYNSGANVLTF.

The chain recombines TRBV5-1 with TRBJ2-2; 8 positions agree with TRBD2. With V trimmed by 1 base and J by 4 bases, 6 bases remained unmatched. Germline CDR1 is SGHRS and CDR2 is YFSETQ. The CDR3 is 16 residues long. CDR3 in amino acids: CASSLTGGQGTGELFF. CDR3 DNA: TGCGCCAGCAGCTTGACGGGAGGGCAGGGCACCGGGGAGCTGTTTTTT.

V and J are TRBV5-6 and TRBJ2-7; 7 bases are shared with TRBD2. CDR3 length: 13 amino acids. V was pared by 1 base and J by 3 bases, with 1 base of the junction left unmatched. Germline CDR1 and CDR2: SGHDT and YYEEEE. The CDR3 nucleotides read TGTGCCAGCAGCTTGTCGGGAGGCTACGAGCAGTACTTC. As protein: CASSLSGGYEQYF.

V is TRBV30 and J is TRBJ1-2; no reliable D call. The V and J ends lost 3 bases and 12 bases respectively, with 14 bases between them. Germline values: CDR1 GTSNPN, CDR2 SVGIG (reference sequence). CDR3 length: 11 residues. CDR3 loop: CAWRGGLRDTF. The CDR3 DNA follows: TGTGCCTGGAGGGGTGGTTTGCGGGACACCTTC.

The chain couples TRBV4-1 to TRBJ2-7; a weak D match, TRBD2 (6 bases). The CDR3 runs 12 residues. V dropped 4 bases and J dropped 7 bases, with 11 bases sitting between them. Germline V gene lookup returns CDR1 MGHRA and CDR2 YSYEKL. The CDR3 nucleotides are TGCGCCAGCAGCCCGGGCCGGGGGGAGCAGTACTTC. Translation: CASSPGRGEQYF.

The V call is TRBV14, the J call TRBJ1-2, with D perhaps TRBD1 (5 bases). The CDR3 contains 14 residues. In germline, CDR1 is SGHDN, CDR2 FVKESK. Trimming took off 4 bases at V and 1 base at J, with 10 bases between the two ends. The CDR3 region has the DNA TGTGCCAGCAGCCCGACAGTAGATAACTATGGCTACACCTTC. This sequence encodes CASSPTVDNYGYTF.

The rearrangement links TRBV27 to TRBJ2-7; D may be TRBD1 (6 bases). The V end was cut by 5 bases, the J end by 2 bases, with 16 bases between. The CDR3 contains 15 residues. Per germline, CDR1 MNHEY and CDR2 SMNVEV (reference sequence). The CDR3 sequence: CASSPIGTYTYEQYF. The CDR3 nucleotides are TGTGCCAGCAGTCCTATCGGGACATACACCTACGAGCAGTACTTC.

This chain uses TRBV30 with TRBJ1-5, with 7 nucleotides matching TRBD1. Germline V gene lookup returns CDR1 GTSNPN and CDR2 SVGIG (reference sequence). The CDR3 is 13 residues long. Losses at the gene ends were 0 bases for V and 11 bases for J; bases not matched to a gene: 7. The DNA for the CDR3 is TGTGCCTGGAGTGTACAGGGGTCTGGGGCCCAGCATTTT. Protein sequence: CAWSVQGSGAQHF.

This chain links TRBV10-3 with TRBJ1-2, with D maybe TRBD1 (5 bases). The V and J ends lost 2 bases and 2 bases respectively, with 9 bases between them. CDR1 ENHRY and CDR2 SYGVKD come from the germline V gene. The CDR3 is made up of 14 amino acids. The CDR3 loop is CAISEPDSNYGYTF. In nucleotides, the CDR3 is TGTGCCATCAGTGAGCCAGACAGCAACTATGGCTACACCTTC.

The CDR3 bases are TGCGCCAGCAGCTTCCGTAGGGGGCCCCGAAACACCATATATTTT. It specifies CASSFRRGPRNTIYF. The chain couples TRBV4-1 to TRBJ1-3; TRBD1 matches 7 bases. Trimming took 5 bases from V and 5 from J; bases not matched to a gene: 9. Germline V gene sequence: CDR1 MGHRA, CDR2 YSYEKL. This CDR3 comprises 15 residues.

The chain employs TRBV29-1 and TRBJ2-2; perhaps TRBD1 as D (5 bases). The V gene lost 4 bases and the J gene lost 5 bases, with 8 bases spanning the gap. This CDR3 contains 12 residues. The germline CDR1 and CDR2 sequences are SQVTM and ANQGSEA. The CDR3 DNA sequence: TGCAGCGTTGTCCCAGGGACCGGGGAGCTGTTTTTT. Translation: CSVVPGTGELFF.

The CDR3 reads CASSSPGTGGGEQFF. The CDR3 DNA reads as TGTGCCAGCAGCTCTCCCGGGACAGGGGGCGGAGAGCAGTTCTTC. This chain joins TRBV7-2 and TRBJ2-1, with TRBD1 identical over 12 bases. Germline V gene data show CDR1 as SGHTA and CDR2 as FQGNSA. The CDR3 covers 15 residues. The trim removed 4 bases at V and 10 bases at J, leaving 8 bases unmatched.

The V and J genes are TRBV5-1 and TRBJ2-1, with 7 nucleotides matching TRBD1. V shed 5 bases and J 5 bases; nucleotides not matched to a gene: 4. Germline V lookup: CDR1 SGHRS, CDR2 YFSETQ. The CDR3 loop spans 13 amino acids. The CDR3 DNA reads TGCGCCAGCAGTCGACAGGGAAACAATGAGCAGTTCTTC. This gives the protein CASSRQGNNEQFF.

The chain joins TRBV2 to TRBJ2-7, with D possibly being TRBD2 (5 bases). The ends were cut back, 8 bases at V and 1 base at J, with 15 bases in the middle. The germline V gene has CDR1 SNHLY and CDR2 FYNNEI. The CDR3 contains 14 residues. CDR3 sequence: CASHPGELSYEQYF. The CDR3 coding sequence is TGTGCCAGCCACCCCGGGGAGCTATCCTACGAGCAGTACTTC.

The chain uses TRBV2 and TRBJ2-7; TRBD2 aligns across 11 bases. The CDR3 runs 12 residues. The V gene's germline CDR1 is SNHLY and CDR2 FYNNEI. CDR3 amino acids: CVVAGGPYEQYF. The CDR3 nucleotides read TGTGTCGTAGCGGGAGGGCCCTACGAGCAGTACTTC.

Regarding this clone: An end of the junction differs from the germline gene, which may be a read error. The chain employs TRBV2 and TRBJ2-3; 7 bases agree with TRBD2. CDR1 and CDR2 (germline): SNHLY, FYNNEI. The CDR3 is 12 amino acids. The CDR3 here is CASTVPGLGNFF. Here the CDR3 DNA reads TGTGCCAGCACCGTCCCTGGACTAGGGAATTTTTTT.

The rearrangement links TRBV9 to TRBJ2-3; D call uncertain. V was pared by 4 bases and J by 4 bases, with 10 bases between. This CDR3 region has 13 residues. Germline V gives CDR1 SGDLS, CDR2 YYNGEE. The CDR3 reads CASSIRLADTQYF. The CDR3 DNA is TGTGCCAGCAGCATCAGACTGGCAGATACGCAGTATTTT. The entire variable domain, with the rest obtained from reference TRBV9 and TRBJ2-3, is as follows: DSGVTQTPKHLITATGQRVTLRCSPRSGDLSVYWYQQSLDQGLQFLIQYYNGEERAKGNILERFSAQQFPDLHSELNLSSLELGDSALYFCASSIRLADTQYFGPGTRLTVL.

The CDR3 sequence is CSVEGTGGGYTF. In nucleotides, the CDR3 is TGCAGCGTTGAAGGGACAGGGGGAGGCTACACCTTC. V and J are TRBV29-1 and TRBJ1-2, with 10 bases that match TRBD1. CDR3 length equals 12 residues. Germline V gene data show CDR1 as SQVTM and CDR2 as ANQGSEA. V gave up 1 base and J gave up 8 bases; unmatched junction bases: 1.

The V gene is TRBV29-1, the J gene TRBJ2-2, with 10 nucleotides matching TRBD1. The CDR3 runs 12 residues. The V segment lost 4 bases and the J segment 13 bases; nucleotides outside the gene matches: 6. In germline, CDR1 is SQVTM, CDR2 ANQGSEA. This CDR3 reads CSVANRDRGLFF. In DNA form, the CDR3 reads TGCAGCGTTGCAAACCGGGACAGGGGGCTGTTTTTT.